This T cell receptor (beta chain) was sequenced during a study of cytomegalovirus exposure and HLA in healthy donors. It was with 60 Vbeta and 13 Jbeta primers that the PCR ran. Generated by immunoSEQ multiplex PCR, the TCRdb table keeps only in-frame clones and is missing some. Here the sample table reports 100,000 to 150,000 clones. Trimming cost V 5 bases and J 5 bases; bases outside gene matches: 9. The CDR3 length is 16 residues. Germline V CDR1 and CDR2: SGHDT, YYEEEE. The sequence was obtained from a woman between 35 and 50 years old in good health and CMV-seropositive. The chain links TRBV5-6 to TRBJ2-1, with 11 bases aligning to TRBD2. The sample taken for sequencing was PBMCs. The CDR3 bases are TGTGCCAGCAGACTCTTCGGGACTAGCGGAAACAATGAGCAGTTCTTC. Protein product: CASRLFGTSGNNEQFF.